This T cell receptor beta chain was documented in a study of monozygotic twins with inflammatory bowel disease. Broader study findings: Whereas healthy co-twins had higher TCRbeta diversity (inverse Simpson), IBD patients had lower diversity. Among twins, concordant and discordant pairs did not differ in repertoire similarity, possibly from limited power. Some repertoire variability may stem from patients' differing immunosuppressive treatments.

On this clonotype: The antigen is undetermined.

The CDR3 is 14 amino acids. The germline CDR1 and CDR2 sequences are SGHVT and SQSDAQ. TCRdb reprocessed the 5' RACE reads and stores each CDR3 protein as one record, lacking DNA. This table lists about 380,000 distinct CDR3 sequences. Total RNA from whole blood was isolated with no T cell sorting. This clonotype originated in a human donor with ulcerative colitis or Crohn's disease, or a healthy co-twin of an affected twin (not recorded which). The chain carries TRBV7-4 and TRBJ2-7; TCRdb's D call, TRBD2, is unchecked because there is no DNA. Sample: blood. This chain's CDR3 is CASSPTRLRCVQYF.